These T cell receptor beta chains were read from a single sample in a study of T cells in tumors after PD-1 blockade. Profiling relied on immunoSEQ multiplex PCR, and the TCRdb table lists in-frame clones only, not all of them. The sample contains 61,000 or so clones, 80% of which appear only once. Sequencing was performed on PBMCs, taken before anti-PD-1 treatment. All receptors derive from a human donor with basal cell carcinoma. Each CDR3 is given with its conserved first and last residue. Each record gives: CDR3 DNA, CDR3 protein, clone size, V gene, J gene, D gene. A D gene is named only where the DNA matches it firmly. Not every row has a clone size; where given, it reads once, few, many or a size class.

DNA: TGTGCCTGGAGTTTCAAGGGGGCAACCGGGGAGCTGTTTTTT
CDR3: CAWSFKGATGELFF
size: NA
V: TRBV30
J: TRBJ2-2
D: TRBD1

DNA: TGCGCCAGCCAAGAAGGGACTCCATCTGGCTACGAGCAGTACTTC
CDR3: CASQEGTPSGYEQYF
size: once
V: TRBV5-1
J: TRBJ2-7
D: NA

DNA: TGTGCCACCCGAAGACCCACCATAGGGGAGCAGTACTTC
CDR3: CATRRPTIGEQYF
size: once
V: TRBV7-9
J: TRBJ2-7
D: NA

DNA: TGTGCCAGCTCATCCGGTTACCGGGGTACGGTCTACGAGCAGTACTTC
CDR3: CASSSGYRGTVYEQYF
size: NA
V: TRBV18
J: TRBJ2-7
D: NA

DNA: TGTGCCACCAGCAGAGATCGCAGTTACAATGAGCAGTTCTTC
CDR3: CATSRDRSYNEQFF
size: once
V: TRBV15
J: TRBJ2-1
D: NA

DNA: TGCGCCAGCAGCGGGGGGACAACCTACGAGCAGTACTTC
CDR3: CASSGGTTYEQYF
size: NA
V: TRBV5-1
J: TRBJ2-7
D: NA

DNA: TGCGCCAGCAGTGGGAGTGGGTGGGGGTCCTCCTACGAGCAGTACTTC
CDR3: CASSGSGWGSSYEQYF
size: NA
V: TRBV10-2
J: TRBJ2-7
D: NA

DNA: TGTGCCAGCAGTTACTTCGTAGGGTACGAGCAGTACTTC
CDR3: CASSYFVGYEQYF
size: NA
V: TRBV6-5
J: TRBJ2-7
D: NA

DNA: TGTGCCAGCTCACGAAACCGGGACACAGGAGGGGAGACCCAGTACTTC
CDR3: CASSRNRDTGGETQYF
size: NA
V: TRBV18
J: TRBJ2-5
D: NA

DNA: TGTGCCTGGGGAGGACAGGGATCGATCAATTCACCCCTCCACTTT
CDR3: CAWGGQGSINSPLHF
size: NA
V: TRBV30
J: TRBJ1-6
D: TRBD1

DNA: TGTGCCAGCAGCCAAGGGACAGGTGGTTTAGGGGCCAACGTCCTGACTTTC
CDR3: CASSQGTGGLGANVLTF
size: NA
V: TRBV3-1/TRBV3-2
J: TRBJ2-6
D: TRBD1

DNA: TGTGCCTGGAACGGTGGGACAGGTATTCTAATGAACACTGAAGCTTTCTTT
CDR3: CAWNGGTGILMNTEAFF
size: NA
V: TRBV30
J: TRBJ1-1
D: TRBD1

DNA: TGTGCCAGCAGTGAAAGTGGCAGGGGGGACTACGAGCAGTACTTC
CDR3: CASSESGRGDYEQYF
size: NA
V: TRBV2
J: TRBJ2-7
D: NA

DNA: TGTGCCAGTCGATCGGGAGAGACCCAGTACTTC
CDR3: CASRSGETQYF
size: NA
V: TRBV19
J: TRBJ2-5
D: NA

DNA: TGCGCCAGCAGCTGGAAAACGTCTAGTCCAGATACGCAGTATTTT
CDR3: CASSWKTSSPDTQYF
size: NA
V: TRBV5-1
J: TRBJ2-3
D: NA

DNA: TGTGCCAGCAGTGAAGCGCTGAGCGGGGGAGGGACAGATACGCAGTATTTT
CDR3: CASSEALSGGGTDTQYF
size: NA
V: TRBV6-1
J: TRBJ2-3
D: TRBD2

DNA: TGTGCCAGCAGCTCGGACAGGGGGCCCCACTACGAGCAGTACTTC
CDR3: CASSSDRGPHYEQYF
size: NA
V: TRBV5-5
J: TRBJ2-7
D: TRBD1

DNA: TGTGCCGAAAGCGGACAGGGAATTTCTGGCTACACCTTC
CDR3: CAESGQGISGYTF
size: NA
V: TRBV2
J: TRBJ1-2
D: TRBD1

DNA: TGCGCCAGCAGGTTGGAGGGGACAGGGGGCTCACCCCTCCACTTT
CDR3: CASRLEGTGGSPLHF
size: NA
V: TRBV5-1
J: TRBJ1-6
D: TRBD1

DNA: TGTGCCAGCAGCGCTAATATCGGCCGGGCAGGGGGGTACAATGAGCAGTTCTTC
CDR3: CASSANIGRAGGYNEQFF
size: NA
V: TRBV9
J: TRBJ2-1
D: NA

DNA: TGTGCCAGCAGTTACAGTACGGCCAAAAACATTCAGTACTTC
CDR3: CASSYSTAKNIQYF
size: once
V: TRBV2
J: TRBJ2-4
D: NA

DNA: TGTGCCAGCAGCCTGGACAGGAACACCGGGGAGCTGTTTTTT
CDR3: CASSLDRNTGELFF
size: NA
V: TRBV5-4
J: TRBJ2-2
D: NA

DNA: TGTGCCAGAAGCTTGGGACCTAGACAGGGGGCGTCCTCTTCCTTATTTAACTATGGCTACACCTTC
CDR3: CARSLGPRQGASSSLFNYGYTF
size: NA
V: TRBV5-3
J: TRBJ1-2
D: TRBD1

DNA: TGTGCCAGCAGCTTCCAGCGGGGGGCCGTCCATGAGCAGTTCTTC
CDR3: CASSFQRGAVHEQFF
size: NA
V: TRBV7-2
J: TRBJ2-1
D: TRBD2

DNA: TGCGCCAGCAGCCAAGGGCCAGGGACAGGCTCCTACGAGCAGTACTTC
CDR3: CASSQGPGTGSYEQYF
size: few
V: TRBV4-1
J: TRBJ2-7
D: TRBD1

DNA: TGTGCCAGCAGCGCAACCGGGACCGCGCCTGGAAACACCATATATTTT
CDR3: CASSATGTAPGNTIYF
size: NA
V: TRBV9
J: TRBJ1-3
D: NA

DNA: TGTGCCAGCAGCTCGGCAGGACGCGGAGAGACCCAGTACTTC
CDR3: CASSSAGRGETQYF
size: NA
V: TRBV7-2
J: TRBJ2-5
D: NA

DNA: TGTGCCGGCTCGGGGCACAGCTATAATTCACCCCTCCACTTT
CDR3: CAGSGHSYNSPLHF
size: NA
V: TRBV28
J: TRBJ1-6
D: NA

DNA: TGTGCCAGCAGCTTAACGGATAACACCGGGGAGCTGTTTTTT
CDR3: CASSLTDNTGELFF
size: NA
V: TRBV7-3
J: TRBJ2-2
D: NA

DNA: TGTGCCAGCAGTAGCCCCGCGGGGACAGACGTTCTGTTATCCTTC
CDR3: CASSSPAGTDVLLSF
size: NA
V: TRBV6-5
J: TRBJ1-2
D: TRBD1

DNA: TGTGCCAGCAGTGAATCCGTGGTCAATCAGCCCCAGCATTTT
CDR3: CASSESVVNQPQHF
size: few
V: TRBV25-1
J: TRBJ1-5
D: NA

DNA: TGTGCCAGCAGCGTAGCTGGCCAATCCGAAGCTTTCTTT
CDR3: CASSVAGQSEAFF
size: NA
V: TRBV9
J: TRBJ1-1
D: NA

DNA: TGTGCCAGCAGCTTAGCGAACGGGGGCGTAAATCAGCCCCAGCATTTT
CDR3: CASSLANGGVNQPQHF
size: NA
V: TRBV7-8
J: TRBJ1-5
D: NA

DNA: TGTGCCAGCAGCGTTACTAGCCCTGGGAATGAGCAGTTCTTC
CDR3: CASSVTSPGNEQFF
size: NA
V: TRBV9
J: TRBJ2-1
D: NA

DNA: TGTGCCAGCTCACCACGGGGGGGAGCACAAGAGACCCAGTACTTC
CDR3: CASSPRGGAQETQYF
size: NA
V: TRBV18
J: TRBJ2-5
D: TRBD2

DNA: TGTGCCAGCAGCGTAATGGGACAAGGCTATGGCTACACCTTC
CDR3: CASSVMGQGYGYTF
size: once
V: TRBV9
J: TRBJ1-2
D: NA

DNA: TGTGCCAGTACAGGGGACTACAATGAGCAGTTCTTC
CDR3: CASTGDYNEQFF
size: NA
V: TRBV19
J: TRBJ2-1
D: NA

DNA: TGTGCCAGCGGTAGCGAAGCAGAGACCCAGTACTTC
CDR3: CASGSEAETQYF
size: NA
V: TRBV5-4
J: TRBJ2-5
D: NA

DNA: TGCGCCAGCAGCCAAGACGTGGGAAGCCCGTACACTGAAGCTTTCTTT
CDR3: CASSQDVGSPYTEAFF
size: NA
V: TRBV4-1
J: TRBJ1-1
D: NA

DNA: TGTGCCCGGGGTTCACAGAATAGCAATCAGCCCCAGCATTTT
CDR3: CARGSQNSNQPQHF
size: NA
V: TRBV30
J: TRBJ1-5
D: NA

DNA: TGCAGCGTCGACGGGACTAGCGGGGGGGAAGCGAGCACAGATACGCAGTATTTT
CDR3: CSVDGTSGGEASTDTQYF
size: NA
V: TRBV29-1
J: TRBJ2-3
D: TRBD2

DNA: TGCGCCAGCAGCTTGGGCTCCTACAATGAGCAGTTCTTC
CDR3: CASSLGSYNEQFF
size: NA
V: TRBV5-1
J: TRBJ2-1
D: NA

DNA: TGTGCCAGCACCCTAGACAGGGGCGATAACACTGAAGCTTTCTTT
CDR3: CASTLDRGDNTEAFF
size: NA
V: TRBV13
J: TRBJ1-1
D: TRBD1

DNA: TGTGCCAGCAGCGTAGCCGAGGGGGCTAGCTACGAGCAGTACTTC
CDR3: CASSVAEGASYEQYF
size: NA
V: TRBV9
J: TRBJ2-7
D: TRBD1

DNA: TGTGCCAGCTCAAGGGGGGGGACTAGCTCGTACGAGCAGTACTTC
CDR3: CASSRGGTSSYEQYF
size: NA
V: TRBV28
J: TRBJ2-7
D: TRBD2

DNA: TGTGCCAGCAGCCCTATTAGTGGTTCAGATGAGCAGTTCTTC
CDR3: CASSPISGSDEQFF
size: NA
V: TRBV7-6
J: TRBJ2-1
D: NA

DNA: TGTGCCAGCAGCCAAAACCAGGACAGAAAAGAGACCCAGTACTTC
CDR3: CASSQNQDRKETQYF
size: NA
V: TRBV4-2
J: TRBJ2-5
D: NA

DNA: TGTGCCAGCAGCTTATGGGCAGGGCTGATGAACACTGAAGCTTTCTTT
CDR3: CASSLWAGLMNTEAFF
size: few
V: TRBV7-9
J: TRBJ1-1
D: NA

DNA: TGTGCCAGCAGCCTTCCTAGCGGGGTCGAAGAGACCCAGTACTTC
CDR3: CASSLPSGVEETQYF
size: NA
V: TRBV5-6
J: TRBJ2-5
D: TRBD2

DNA: TGTGCCAGCAGAGGGACTTACCTGAACACTGAAGCTTTCTTT
CDR3: CASRGTYLNTEAFF
size: few
V: TRBV2
J: TRBJ1-1
D: NA

DNA: TGTGCCTGGCGGAACGAGGCCGAAAAACTGTTTTTT
CDR3: CAWRNEAEKLFF
size: once
V: TRBV30
J: TRBJ1-4
D: NA

DNA: TGCAGTGAAGATGGCTACACCTTC
CDR3: CSEDGYTF
size: once
V: TRBV20-1
J: TRBJ1-2
D: NA

DNA: TGTGCCAGCAGCTTAGTGGCGGCCTACCTTGACAATGAGCAGTTCTTC
CDR3: CASSLVAAYLDNEQFF
size: NA
V: TRBV11-3
J: TRBJ2-1
D: NA